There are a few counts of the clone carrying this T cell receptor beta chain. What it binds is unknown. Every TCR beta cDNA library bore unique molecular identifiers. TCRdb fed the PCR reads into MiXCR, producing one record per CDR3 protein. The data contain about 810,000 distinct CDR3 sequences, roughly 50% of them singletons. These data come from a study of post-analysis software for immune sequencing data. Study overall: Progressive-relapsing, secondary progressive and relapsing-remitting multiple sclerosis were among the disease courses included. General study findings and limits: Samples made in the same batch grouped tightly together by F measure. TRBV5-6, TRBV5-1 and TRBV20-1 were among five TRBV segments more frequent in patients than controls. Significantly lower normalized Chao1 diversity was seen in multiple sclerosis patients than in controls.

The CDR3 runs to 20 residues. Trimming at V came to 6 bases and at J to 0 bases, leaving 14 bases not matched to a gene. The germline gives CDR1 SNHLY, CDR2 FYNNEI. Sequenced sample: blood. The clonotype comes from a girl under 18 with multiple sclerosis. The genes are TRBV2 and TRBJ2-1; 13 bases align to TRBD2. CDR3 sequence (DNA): TGTGCCAGCAGGCCAATAAGGACTAGCGGGGGCCCGAACTCCTACAATGAGCAGTTCTTC. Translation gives CASRPIRTSGGPNSYNEQFF.